These T cell receptor beta chains were read from a single sample in a study of T-cell reconstitution after alpha-beta-depleted transplantation in children. TCRdb processed the PCR reads anew with MiXCR; each CDR3 protein has one entry. The sample contains 450,000 to 600,000 distinct CDR3 sequences, roughly 13% of which appear only once. The specimen was PBMCs, mostly from graft donor cells, collected 360 days after TCRalphabeta/CD19-depleted stem cell transplant. All receptors derive from a male patient younger than 18 who had a stem cell transplant for acute myeloid leukemia, so the T cells may come from the graft donor. CDR3s include the opening cysteine and the closing phenylalanine or tryptophan. A D gene is named only where the DNA matches it firmly. The size of a clone is reported for some rows only, either as once, few or many, or as a class for expanded clones.

clone_size: NA
d_call: NA
v_call: TRBV5-5
cdr3_length: 15
j_call: TRBJ2-2
cdr3_aa: CASSLPSANTGELFF
cdr3_nt: TGTGCCAGCAGCTTGCCTAGCGCCAACACCGGGGAGCTGTTTTTT

clone_size: NA
d_call: TRBD2
v_call: TRBV7-6
cdr3_length: 15
j_call: TRBJ2-7
cdr3_aa: CASSLGLAGANEQYF
cdr3_nt: TGTGCCAGCAGCTTGGGACTAGCGGGAGCTAACGAGCAGTACTTC

clone_size: many
d_call: TRBD2
v_call: TRBV29-1
cdr3_length: 13
j_call: TRBJ2-1
cdr3_aa: CSAVSGTYNEQFF
cdr3_nt: TGCAGCGCTGTAAGCGGGACTTACAATGAGCAGTTCTTC

clone_size: NA
d_call: TRBD1
v_call: TRBV20-1
cdr3_length: 14
j_call: TRBJ2-1
cdr3_aa: CSARMPGGRDEQFF
cdr3_nt: TGCAGTGCTAGAATGCCAGGGGGCAGGGATGAGCAGTTCTTC

clone_size: many
d_call: NA
v_call: TRBV4-2
cdr3_length: 14
j_call: TRBJ2-2
cdr3_aa: CASSRTSNTGELFF
cdr3_nt: TGTGCCAGCAGCCGGACTTCGAACACCGGGGAGCTGTTTTTT

clone_size: few
d_call: TRBD2
v_call: TRBV28
cdr3_length: 18
j_call: TRBJ2-3
cdr3_aa: CASSRWREGVEGTDTQYF
cdr3_nt: TGTGCCAGCAGTCGGTGGCGGGAGGGGGTGGAAGGGACAGATACGCAGTATTTT

clone_size: NA
d_call: NA
v_call: TRBV24-1
cdr3_length: 13
j_call: TRBJ2-1
cdr3_aa: CATQTSSYNEQFF
cdr3_nt: TGTGCCACCCAGACTAGCTCCTACAATGAGCAGTTCTTC

clone_size: many
d_call: NA
v_call: TRBV29-1
cdr3_length: 13
j_call: TRBJ2-5
cdr3_aa: CSVEQSLQETQYF
cdr3_nt: TGCAGCGTTGAACAGTCTCTCCAAGAGACCCAGTACTTC

clone_size: few
d_call: NA
v_call: TRBV4-3
cdr3_length: 16
j_call: TRBJ2-3
cdr3_aa: CASSQDSAIFTDTQYF
cdr3_nt: TGCGCCAGCAGCCAAGATTCCGCCATATTCACAGATACGCAGTATTTT

clone_size: NA
d_call: TRBD1
v_call: TRBV5-6
cdr3_length: 17
j_call: TRBJ1-2
cdr3_aa: CASSSGQGASVSKGYTF
cdr3_nt: TGTGCCAGCAGCTCCGGACAGGGCGCTTCAGTTTCGAAAGGCTACACCTTC

clone_size: few
d_call: TRBD2
v_call: TRBV12-3/TRBV12-4
cdr3_length: 16
j_call: TRBJ2-1
cdr3_aa: CASSPSGRGVRNEQFF
cdr3_nt: TGTGCCAGCAGCCCTAGCGGGAGGGGCGTCCGCAATGAGCAGTTCTTC

clone_size: NA
d_call: TRBD1
v_call: TRBV12-3/TRBV12-4
cdr3_length: 16
j_call: TRBJ1-5
cdr3_aa: CASSQGQGWGDQPQHF
cdr3_nt: TGTGCCAGCAGTCAGGGACAGGGTTGGGGCGATCAGCCCCAGCATTTT

clone_size: few
d_call: TRBD2
v_call: TRBV7-6
cdr3_length: 15
j_call: TRBJ2-1
cdr3_aa: CASSLSGRRDNEQFF
cdr3_nt: TGTGCCAGCAGCCTCAGCGGGAGGAGGGACAATGAGCAGTTCTTC

clone_size: few
d_call: NA
v_call: TRBV11-2
cdr3_length: 12
j_call: TRBJ2-3
cdr3_aa: CASSLVDSAQYF
cdr3_nt: TGTGCCAGCAGCTTAGTAGACAGTGCGCAGTATTTT

clone_size: NA
d_call: TRBD2
v_call: TRBV12-5
cdr3_length: 16
j_call: TRBJ2-7
cdr3_aa: CASGLVGASGSYEQYF
cdr3_nt: TGTGCTAGTGGTTTGGTAGGGGCTAGCGGGAGTTACGAGCAGTACTTC

clone_size: many
d_call: NA
v_call: TRBV5-1
cdr3_length: 14
j_call: TRBJ1-2
cdr3_aa: CASSLQIANYGYTF
cdr3_nt: TGCGCCAGCAGCTTGCAGATAGCTAACTATGGCTACACCTTC

clone_size: many
d_call: TRBD1
v_call: TRBV3-1
cdr3_length: 14
j_call: TRBJ2-5
cdr3_aa: CASSPRQGIKTQYF
cdr3_nt: TGTGCCAGCAGCCCCCGACAGGGGATAAAGACCCAGTACTTC

clone_size: NA
d_call: NA
v_call: TRBV6-2/TRBV6-3
cdr3_length: 16
j_call: TRBJ1-5
cdr3_aa: CASGESTGVSNQPQHF
cdr3_nt: TGTGCCAGCGGCGAAAGCACGGGAGTTAGCAATCAGCCCCAGCATTTT

clone_size: many
d_call: NA
v_call: TRBV10-3
cdr3_length: 15
j_call: TRBJ2-3
cdr3_aa: CAISVHPRDTDTQYF
cdr3_nt: TGTGCCATCAGTGTCCACCCGCGAGACACAGATACGCAGTATTTT

clone_size: many
d_call: NA
v_call: TRBV12-3/TRBV12-4
cdr3_length: 14
j_call: TRBJ2-1
cdr3_aa: CASSFQSVFNEQFF
cdr3_nt: TGTGCCAGCAGTTTCCAATCGGTATTCAATGAGCAGTTCTTC

clone_size: many
d_call: NA
v_call: TRBV5-1
cdr3_length: 16
j_call: TRBJ1-4
cdr3_aa: CASSSLRGAANEKLFF
cdr3_nt: TGCGCCAGCAGCTCCCTCCGGGGGGCCGCTAATGAAAAACTGTTTTTT

clone_size: NA
d_call: NA
v_call: TRBV29-1
cdr3_length: 13
j_call: TRBJ1-2
cdr3_aa: CSVEVYRSYGYTF
cdr3_nt: TGCAGCGTCGAGGTATACAGGTCCTATGGCTACACCTTC